Presented here are 22 T cell receptor beta chains from one specimen sequenced in a study of T cell responses to AZD1222 COVID-19 vaccine. Profiling relied on immunoSEQ multiplex PCR, and the TCRdb table lists in-frame clones only, not all of them. This sample carries 100,000 or so clones, roughly 84% of them seen once, and the ten largest clones take 1.2% to 1.5%. The source was peripheral blood, collected on day 0 of AZD1222 vaccination. The receptors were sampled from an adult in good health.

The chain carries TRBV19 and TRBJ1-2; 8 bases are shared with TRBD1. Per the germline V gene, CDR1 is LNHDA and CDR2 is SQIVND (reference sequence). V lost 7 bases to trimming and J lost 6 bases; unmatched junction nucleotides: 13. The CDR3 runs to 15 residues. The CDR3 DNA reads as TGTGCCAGTAAAAACCGACAGGGGATCGGAGATGGCTACACCTTC. It specifies CASKNRQGIGDGYTF.

This clone was picked up one time. The chain recombines TRBV27 with TRBJ2-2, with 10 bases fitting TRBD2. Per the germline V gene, CDR1 is MNHEY and CDR2 is SMNVEV (reference sequence). V was clipped by 5 bases and J by 7 bases; unmatched bases: 4. The CDR3 runs to 14 residues. The CDR3 bases are TGTGCCAGCAGTCTTTGGACTAGCGGCGGGGAGCTGTTTTTT. It codes for CASSLWTSGGELFF.

This clone was seen a handful of times. CDR3 residues: CASSSLYGTKGEKLFF. The DNA of the CDR3 is TGTGCCAGTAGTTCCCTTTACGGGACCAAAGGTGAAAAACTGTTTTTT. V gene TRBV19 combines with J gene TRBJ1-4; D may be TRBD1 (5 bases). V was cut by 5 bases and J by 7 bases, with 20 bases left in between. Germline V gives CDR1 LNHDA, CDR2 SQIVND (reference sequence). This CDR3 is 16 amino acids long.

The V call is TRBV5-1, the J call TRBJ1-6; D is unclear. Germline CDR1 is SGHRS and CDR2 is YFSETQ. The V end lost 4 bases, the J end lost 6 bases, and 14 bases lay between the germline ends. CDR3 length: 15 residues. CDR3 in DNA: TGCGCCAGCAGCCCGGAGCTAGCGGGTAATTCACCCCTCCACTTT. Translation gives CASSPELAGNSPLHF.

Written as DNA, the CDR3 is TGTGCCAGCAGCTTAGGGGGACAGGGGCAAGAGACCCAGTACTTC. Its protein is CASSLGGQGQETQYF. This rearrangement joins TRBV11-3 to TRBJ2-5; 10 positions agree with TRBD1. CDR3 size: 15 residues. Looked up from germline, CDR1 is SGHNT and CDR2 is YENEEA. V was pared by 1 base and J by 2 bases, with 1 base of the junction left unmatched.

This clone was seen only once. The CDR3 nucleotides are TGTGCCAGCAGCTTGGGCCGGGGACGGAAAGAGACCCAGTACTTC. Translation gives CASSLGRGRKETQYF. The rearrangement uses TRBV5-4 and TRBJ2-5; D assignment may be TRBD1 or TRBD2 (5 bases each). CDR1 and CDR2 (germline): SGHNT, YYREEE (reference sequence). This CDR3 has 15 residues. Trimming pared 0 bases from V and 3 bases from J, leaving 12 bases between.

The chain has TRBV13 and TRBJ1-2; 9 bases line up with TRBD1. The junction had 10 bases not matched to a gene; V was cut back by 7 bases and J by 7 bases. The CDR3 loop spans 14 amino acids. The germline V gene has CDR1 PRHDT and CDR2 FYEKMQ (reference sequence). The CDR3 region is CASNPGGQGFGYTF. Written as DNA, the CDR3 is TGTGCCAGCAACCCCGGGGGACAGGGATTTGGCTACACCTTC.

The rearrangement joins TRBV4-2 to TRBJ2-1; no firm D call. This CDR3 has 15 residues. Trimming stripped 0 bases from V and 0 bases from J, with 6 bases between. Per the germline V gene, CDR1 is LGHNA and CDR2 is YNFKEQ. The CDR3 protein is CASSQDWNSYNEQFF. CDR3 in DNA: TGTGCCAGCAGCCAAGACTGGAACTCCTACAATGAGCAGTTCTTC.

The chain joins TRBV7-3 to TRBJ2-1, with D hard to call. The germline V and J ends were trimmed by 5 bases and 0 bases, with 14 bases remaining between them. This CDR3 is built from 16 residues. Germline CDR1 is SGHTA and CDR2 is FQGTGA. The CDR3 reads CASSPMPQSSYNEQFF. The CDR3 nucleotides read TGTGCCAGCAGCCCGATGCCCCAGAGCTCCTACAATGAGCAGTTCTTC.

The rearrangement joins TRBV6-5 to TRBJ1-2; 10 bases fit TRBD1. V trimming: 5 bases; J trimming: 4 bases; junction bases outside the gene matches: 7. The germline CDR1 and CDR2 sequences are MNHEY and SVGAGI. This CDR3 has 15 residues. DNA for the CDR3: TGTGCCAGCAGTAACGACAGGGGGCGTTTCTATGGCTACACCTTC. The encoded protein is CASSNDRGRFYGYTF.

The chain carries TRBV19 and TRBJ1-5; D ambiguous. CDR3 length: 14 amino acids. CDR1 is LNHDA, CDR2 SQIVND, per germline (reference sequence). V was shortened by 5 bases and J by 0 bases, with 8 bases between the two germline ends. CDR3 sequence reads: CASSVSHSNQPQHF. CDR3 coding DNA: TGTGCCAGTAGTGTTAGTCATAGCAATCAGCCCCAGCATTTT.

The V call is TRBV27, the J call TRBJ2-3, with TRBD1 matching 8 bases. Germline V CDR1 and CDR2: MNHEY, SMNVEV (reference sequence). The CDR3 length is 15 residues. J was trimmed by 2 bases and V by 4 bases; bases with no gene match: 5. CDR3 residues: CASSSRDRNTDTQYF. As DNA, the CDR3 is TGTGCCAGCAGTTCCCGGGACAGGAACACAGATACGCAGTATTTT.

J is TRBJ2-7 and V is TRBV5-4; TRBD1 aligns across 7 bases. The CDR3 totals 12 residues. Germline CDR1 is SGHNT and CDR2 is YYREEE (reference sequence). V gave up 4 bases and J gave up 7 bases; unmatched junction bases: 5. Here the CDR3 DNA reads TGTGCCAGCAGCCCGGGACAGTCGGAGCAGTACTTC. This gives the protein CASSPGQSEQYF.

The chain employs TRBV5-1 and TRBJ2-3, with D tentatively TRBD2 (6 bases). V lost 4 bases, J lost 2 bases, and 14 bases lay in between. The germline CDR1 and CDR2 sequences are SGHRS and YFSETQ. The CDR3 has 15 amino acids. The CDR3 here is CASSPDSGHTDTQYF. CDR3 nucleotides: TGCGCCAGCAGCCCTGATAGCGGTCACACAGATACGCAGTATTTT.

In this sample, this clone turned up once. The chain uses TRBV7-2 and TRBJ2-2; the match to TRBD1 covers 8 bases. The junction had 6 bases not matched to a gene; V was cut back by 4 bases and J by 2 bases. The CDR3 spans 16 residues. The V gene's germline CDR1 is SGHTA and CDR2 FQGNSA. As DNA, the CDR3 is TGTGCCAGCAGCTCACCGGGGACAGGCAACACCGGGGAGCTGTTTTTT. It specifies CASSSPGTGNTGELFF. The full variable domain, rest sourced from reference TRBV7-2 and TRBJ2-2, is GAGVSQSPSNKVTEKGKDVELRCDPISGHTALYWYRQSLGQGLEFLIYFQGNSAPDKSGLPSDRFSAERTGGSVSTLTIQRTQQEDSAVYLCASSSPGTGNTGELFFGEGSRLTVL.

V is TRBV30 and J is TRBJ1-5; a possible D gene is TRBD1 (5 bases). The CDR3 sequence is 13 residues long. Trimming pared 2 bases from V and 3 bases from J, leaving 8 bases between. Looked up from germline, CDR1 is GTSNPN and CDR2 is SVGIG (reference sequence). CDR3 region: CAWSKGVNQPQHF. DNA for the CDR3: TGTGCCTGGAGTAAAGGGGTCAATCAGCCCCAGCATTTT. Combining the CDR3 with reference TRBV30 and TRBJ1-5 gives the whole variable domain SQTIHQWPATLVQPVGSPLSLECTVEGTSNPNLYWYRQAAGRGLQLLFYSVGIGQISSEVPQNLSASRPQDRQFILSSKKLLLSDSGFYLCAWSKGVNQPQHFGDGTRLSIL.

Notes on this clone: The same CDR3 also results from other DNA sequences found in this sample. V and J are TRBV9 and TRBJ1-1; D is ambiguous. The CDR3 contains 13 residues. Looked up from germline, CDR1 is SGDLS and CDR2 is YYNGEE. V lost 0 bases to trimming and J lost 0 bases, with 3 bases between them. The chain's CDR3 is CASSVAVNTEAFF. As DNA, the CDR3 is TGTGCCAGCAGCGTAGCGGTGAACACTGAAGCTTTCTTT.

CDR3: CASRMTSGYTYEQYF. The DNA for the CDR3 is TGTGCCAGCAGGATGACTAGCGGTTACACTTACGAGCAGTACTTC. The genes are TRBV28 and TRBJ2-7, with TRBD2 matching over 9 bases. Germline values: CDR1 MDHEN, CDR2 SYDVKM. The CDR3 runs 15 residues. V lost 6 bases, J lost 4 bases, and 10 bases stayed unmatched.

A single count supports this clone. The CDR3 DNA follows: TGTGCCAGCAGCTACAGAAGCACAGATACGCAGTATTTT. Amino acid sequence: CASSYRSTDTQYF. The chain combines TRBV5-8 with TRBJ2-3; unclear D gene. Trimming removed 3 bases at V and 0 bases at J, with 5 bases between. The CDR3 contains 13 residues. Germline values: CDR1 SGHTS, CDR2 YDEGEE.

The chain has TRBV3-1 (or the pseudogene TRBV3-2) and TRBJ2-7, with D tentatively TRBD2 (6 bases). CDR3 length equals 14 residues. Germline V gene data show CDR1 as LGHDT and CDR2 as YNNKEL (reference sequence). V shed 0 bases and J shed 7 bases, with 13 bases lying between them. The CDR3 bases are TGTGCCAGCAGCCAAGATTATTCTGGGAGGGAGCAGTACTTC. Its protein is CASSQDYSGREQYF.

This chain uses TRBV28 with TRBJ1-1; 8 nucleotides line up with TRBD1. This CDR3 spans 16 amino acids. Trimming cost V 2 bases and J 2 bases; bases outside gene matches: 7. Germline V lookup: CDR1 MDHEN, CDR2 SYDVKM. DNA for the CDR3: TGTGCCAGCAGTTTACTCCCCGGACAGGGAAACACTGAAGCTTTCTTT. Protein: CASSLLPGQGNTEAFF.

This clone has more than one count but fewer than ten. The chain uses TRBV7-2 and TRBJ2-7; 9 bases agree with TRBD1. This CDR3 has 13 amino acids. With 4 bases clipped from V and 3 bases from J, the junction kept 1 base outside the gene matches. Germline loops: CDR1 SGHTA, CDR2 FQGNSA. CDR3 sequence reads: CASSSTGGYEQYF. The CDR3, as DNA: TGTGCCAGCAGCTCGACAGGGGGCTACGAGCAGTACTTC.